This T cell receptor (beta chain) emerged from a study of blood T cell repertoires in COVID-19 (TCRdb year 2020). Broadly, across the study: Collaborator samples came from the United States, Italy and Spain and covered acute and convalescent phases of COVID-19. HLA class I and class II types, where available, came from metadata supplied by the sample provider rather than from assay-based typing. The material from the prospective study consisted of cDNA or gDNA derived from T cells, B-cell-depleted T cells, or PBMCs. The repertoires were released in a freely available public database meant as a resource for research on the immune response to SARS-CoV-2. A de-identified subject ID, COVID-19 status, age in years and sex were almost always included in the sample metadata. Deeply sampled blood TCRbeta repertoires from subjects exposed to, actively infected with, or recovered from COVID-19 were included in the dataset. The samples were drawn from two sources: the first 160 participants of the ongoing ImmuneRACE study, and about 1,300 subjects contributed by 6 global collaborators.

Including cysteine and phenylalanine, the CDR3 has 14 amino acids. CDR3 DNA is the only sequence kept; it has 42 bases, read in frame from the first base. V and J lose 4 bases and 9 bases, and a span of 13 bases separates them. As encoded in the germline V gene, CDR1 is SGHDN while CDR2 is FVKESK. One collaborating source in Seattle enrolled patients while the patients were actively infected and followed the patients over time throughout the course of disease. Collaborating institutions collected whole blood in K2EDTA tubes following their own protocols. For TCRbeta analysis, collaborator samples were shipped as frozen whole blood, as isolated PBMCs, or as DNA extracted from either sample type. On the study overall, not on this receptor specifically: How much clinical and demographic metadata was included differed by source and by participant, and the metadata was provided uncurated.

TCRbeta CDR3 regions were amplified from genomic DNA using the immunoSEQ Assay, a bias-controlled multiplex PCR. Regarding the original processing steps: The number of nucleated cells in each sample was estimated from the amplification of reference gene primers within the assay. Sequence reads were collapsed and filtered to measure the absolute abundance of every unique TCRbeta CDR3 rearrangement. For each sample, productive Simpson clonality was calculated by taking the square root of Simpson's diversity index across productive rearrangements. Here the immuneACCESS table is served through TCRdb, limited to in-frame sequences with V and J called. Missing clones are a known gap in these copies; in checked studies unresolved V genes cover under half, and the rest lacks a known reason. The D gene and trimming were derived from the DNA, and the V and J assignments and clone size from that table. A total of about 200,000 clones appear in this sample, roughly 90% of them only once. The leading ten clones occupy about a sixth of the sample.

On this clone: Its antigen remains unidentified. There are no base qualities to consult, and no much larger clone falls within one base.

Sequencing used peripheral blood. The sequence was collected from a man aged 50 or older with COVID-19, enrolled during active disease. The V and J genes are TRBV14 and TRBJ1-6; the D gene cannot be named for sure. The encoded CDR3 is CASSLGRVGSPLHF. The DNA sequence is as follows: TGTGCCAGCAGCCTGGGGAGAGTGGGTTCACCCCTCCACTTT.